Sequencing of this T cell receptor (beta chain) was carried out in a study of T cell responses to AZD1222 COVID-19 vaccine. Germline V gene data show CDR1 as MRHNA and CDR2 as SNTAGT. The CDR3 is 14 residues long. Trimming left V 4 bases short and J 10 bases short, with 14 bases between. Assay: immunoSEQ multiplex PCR; the TCRdb copy retains only in-frame clones and omits some. Among 150,000 to 200,000 clones, about 92% were seen once, and the ten largest hold 1.3%. This receptor was obtained from an adult who received the AZD1222 COVID-19 vaccine. The chain combines TRBV6-4 with TRBJ1-6; weak D call: TRBD1 (5 bases). The sample here was peripheral blood, taken 28 days after the second AZD1222 dose. The CDR3 is CASSVQGGKSPLHF. For the CDR3, the DNA is TGTGCCAGCAGTGTTCAGGGAGGGAAATCACCCCTCCACTTT.